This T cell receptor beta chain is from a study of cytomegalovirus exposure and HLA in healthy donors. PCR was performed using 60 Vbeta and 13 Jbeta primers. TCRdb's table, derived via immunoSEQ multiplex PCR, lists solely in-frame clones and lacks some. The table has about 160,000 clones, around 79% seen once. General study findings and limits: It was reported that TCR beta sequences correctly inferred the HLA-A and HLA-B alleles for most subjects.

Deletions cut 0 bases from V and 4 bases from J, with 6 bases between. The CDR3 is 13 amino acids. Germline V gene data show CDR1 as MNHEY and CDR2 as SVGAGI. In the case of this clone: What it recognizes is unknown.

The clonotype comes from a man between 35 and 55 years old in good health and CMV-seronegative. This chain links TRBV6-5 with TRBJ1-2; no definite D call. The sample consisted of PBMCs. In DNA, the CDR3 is TGTGCCAGCAGTTACTCGCAGGCCTATGGCTACACCTTC. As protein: CASSYSQAYGYTF.